This TCR beta chain was sequenced during a study of blood T cells in healthy people across ages. A J-beta primer mix and a sample-barcoded 5' primer were used in a second PCR of roughly 7 to 12 cycles. In TCRdb, the 5' RACE reads were re-called with MiXCR into one record per CDR3 protein. The sample has more than 1 million distinct CDR3 sequences, 35% to 55% seen once. This clonotype occurred a few times. The CDR3 runs 13 residues. CDR1 and CDR2 (germline): DFQATT, SNEGSKA (reference sequence). Sequencing was carried out using blood. V gene TRBV20-1 combines with J gene TRBJ2-4; tentatively, D is TRBD1 or TRBD2 (7 bases each). The J call could be wrong; TRBJ2-7 is a better fit for the DNA end. This receptor was taken from an older woman in good health. CDR3 region: CSARETGRVEQYF. In DNA, the CDR3 is TGCAGTGCTAGAGAGACAGGGAGGGTCGAGCAGTACTTC.